Detailed here is one TCR beta chain. This specimen comes from a study of OX40 agonist ivuxolimab in advanced cancers. For the study at large: In three patients, partial responses were observed, one with hepatocellular carcinoma and two with cutaneous melanoma.

CDR3 size: 13 residues. Germline V gene sequence: CDR1 SGHAT, CDR2 FQDESV (reference sequence). Trimming took off 5 bases at V and 1 base at J, with 7 bases between the two ends. Clones were sequenced by immunoSEQ multiplex PCR, and TCRdb holds only the in-frame ones, with some missing. The sample lists some 100,000 clones; around 84% were seen once. The sequence was obtained from an adult with an advanced solid tumor such as melanoma, head and neck, liver or kidney cancer. Source: CD4+ or CD8+ T cells sorted from blood, taken in a trial of the OX40 agonist ivuxolimab. The chain uses TRBV11-1 and TRBJ2-3; D possibly matches TRBD1 or TRBD2 (5 bases each). CDR3 sequence (DNA): TGTGCCAGCAGCCGGGACGGCACAGATACGCAGTATTTT. This codes for CASSRDGTDTQYF.